This T cell receptor beta chain was identified during a study of T-cell reconstitution after alpha-beta-depleted transplantation in children. This sample's TCRbeta library carried unique molecular identifier barcodes. TCRdb reanalysed the PCR reads using MiXCR and keeps one entry per CDR3 protein. The repertoire holds about 400,000 distinct CDR3 sequences, with about 20% as singletons. This receptor was identified in a human donor who donated a stem cell graft to a child with acute myeloid leukemia. The sample here was PBMCs from the stem cell graft donor, taken from the stem cell graft.

This chain's CDR3 is CSMSGQTNTEAFF. The CDR3 coding sequence is TGCAGCATGTCGGGACAGACGAACACTGAAGCTTTCTTT. The V call is TRBV29-1, the J call TRBJ1-1; TRBD1 agrees at 7 bases. The germline V gene encodes CDR1 SQVTM and CDR2 ANQGSEA. The junction had 7 bases not matched to a gene; V was cut back by 8 bases and J by 1 base. The CDR3 consists of 13 residues.